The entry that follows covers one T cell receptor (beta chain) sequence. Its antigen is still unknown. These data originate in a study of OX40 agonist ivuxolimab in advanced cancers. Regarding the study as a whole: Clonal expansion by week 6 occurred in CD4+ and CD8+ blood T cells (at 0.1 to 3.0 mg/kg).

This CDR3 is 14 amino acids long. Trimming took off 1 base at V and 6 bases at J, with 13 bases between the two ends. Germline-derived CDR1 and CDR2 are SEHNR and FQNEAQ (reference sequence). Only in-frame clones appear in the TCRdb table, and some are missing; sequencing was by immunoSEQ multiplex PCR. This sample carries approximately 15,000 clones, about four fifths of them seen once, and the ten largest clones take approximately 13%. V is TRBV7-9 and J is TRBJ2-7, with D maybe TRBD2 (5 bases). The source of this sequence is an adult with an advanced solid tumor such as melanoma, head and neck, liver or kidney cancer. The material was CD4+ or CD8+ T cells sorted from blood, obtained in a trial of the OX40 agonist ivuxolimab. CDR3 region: CASSLGGGFFEQYF. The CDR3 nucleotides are TGTGCCAGCAGCTTAGGAGGCGGGTTCTTCGAGCAGTACTTC.